This section outlines one TCR beta chain sequence together with its context. The beta constant-region primer was an equimolar mix of two oligonucleotides covering TRBC1 and TRBC2. TCRdb reprocessed the UMI-ligation and nested PCR reads with MiXCR, giving one entry per CDR3 protein. The sample includes approximately 27,000 distinct CDR3 sequences, around 10% of them seen just once. The ends lost 5 bases at V and 4 bases at J; junction bases unmatched: 8. The V gene's germline CDR1 is MDHEN and CDR2 SYDVKM. The CDR3 has 15 amino acids. This sample stems from a study of naive and memory T cell subsets. The genes are TRBV28 and TRBJ2-3; TRBD2 aligns across 8 bases. The source is a human donor in good health. The sequencing input was effector memory CD4+ T cells from blood. The subset is: effector memory, CD45RA- CD27-. The CDR3 sequence: CASSTVGLESDTQYF. The DNA for the CDR3 is TGTGCCAGCAGTACGGTGGGACTAGAGTCAGATACGCAGTATTTT.